Following are 15 T cell receptor beta chains from one sample sequenced in a study of blood T cell repertoires in COVID-19. Assay: immunoSEQ multiplex PCR; the TCRdb copy retains only in-frame clones and omits some. The sample records over 45,000 clones, approximately 80% being singletons. The sequencing input was peripheral blood. These TCRs come from a human donor with active or convalescent COVID-19. The donor label of this sample is uncertain.

V is TRBV19 and J is TRBJ2-2; 11 bases agree with TRBD1. V shed 2 bases, J shed 5 bases, and the junction held 4 bases outside the gene matches. Germline V lookup: CDR1 LNHDA, CDR2 SQIVND (reference sequence). The CDR3 is 16 amino acids. CDR3 loop: CASSIRTGGLTGELFF. The CDR3 bases are TGTGCCAGTAGTATACGGACAGGGGGCTTAACCGGGGAGCTGTTTTTT.

This clone has only a few counts. The chain joins TRBV13 to TRBJ1-6; 8 nucleotides align to TRBD1. The CDR3 is made up of 13 amino acids. V was clipped by 3 bases and J by 8 bases; unmatched bases: 0. Germline-derived CDR1 and CDR2 are PRHDT and FYEKMQ (reference sequence). The CDR3 bases are TGTGCCAGCAGCTTGACAGGGGATTCACCCCTCCACTTT. Translation: CASSLTGDSPLHF.

The rearrangement links TRBV11-1 to TRBJ2-7; 8 nucleotides align to TRBD2. Per germline, CDR1 SGHAT and CDR2 FQDESV (reference sequence). This CDR3 is built from 13 residues. J gave up 2 bases and V 4 bases, and 1 base lay outside the gene matches. For the CDR3, the DNA is TGTGCCAGCAGCTCAGCGGGAGCCTACGAGCAGTACTTC. Protein sequence: CASSSAGAYEQYF.

The chain recombines TRBV6-5 with TRBJ1-4, with 8 bases aligning to TRBD1. The CDR3 sequence is 13 residues long. From germline, CDR1 is MNHEY and CDR2 SVGAGI. V shed 9 bases, J shed 8 bases, and the junction held 8 bases outside the gene matches. The DNA for the CDR3 is TGTGCCAGTACCAGGGGGCTAAGGGAAAAACTGTTTTTT. Translation: CASTRGLREKLFF.

A word on this clone: This CDR3 is also generated by other DNA sequences in the sample. The chain uses TRBV13 and TRBJ2-2; 11 nucleotides match TRBD2. Trimming at V came to 0 bases and at J to 1 base, leaving 4 bases not matched to a gene. The CDR3 loop spans 18 amino acids. Germline V gene sequence: CDR1 PRHDT, CDR2 FYEKMQ (reference sequence). The CDR3: CASSLGGLAGGNTGELFF. CDR3 sequence (DNA): TGTGCCAGCAGCTTAGGCGGGCTAGCGGGAGGGAACACCGGGGAGCTGTTTTTT.

The rearrangement links TRBV12-3 or TRBV12-4 to TRBJ2-3; D gene unclear. Trimming left V 6 bases short and J 2 bases short, with 3 bases between. CDR3 size: 11 residues. CDR3 amino acids: CASRYTDTQYF. The DNA for the CDR3 is TGTGCCAGCAGATACACAGATACGCAGTATTTT.

This sequence joins TRBV30 and TRBJ1-6; D may be TRBD1 (6 bases). CDR1 is GTSNPN and CDR2 is SVGIG in the germline V gene (reference sequence). Deletions cut 1 base from V and 3 bases from J, with 10 bases between. The CDR3 has 15 residues. The DNA of the CDR3 is TGTGCCTGGAGTGCGGACAGCAACTATAATTCACCCCTCCACTTT. It is translated as CAWSADSNYNSPLHF.

CDR3 in amino acids: CASSSGGSYNEQFF. DNA for the CDR3: TGTGCCAGTAGTAGCGGAGGCTCCTACAATGAGCAGTTCTTC. The rearrangement joins TRBV19 to TRBJ2-1; a weak D match, TRBD2 (5 bases). CDR1 and CDR2 (germline): LNHDA, SQIVND (reference sequence). The V end was cut by 4 bases, the J end by 0 bases, with 7 bases between. The CDR3 is 14 amino acids.

A single count supports this clone. J is TRBJ2-1 and V is TRBV11-2; D remains ambiguous. Germline-derived CDR1 and CDR2 are SGHAT and FQNNGV. The CDR3 is 12 residues long. V was cut by 6 bases and J by 6 bases, with 9 bases left in between. The CDR3 DNA sequence: TGTGCCAGCAGGCCCTCGGGCAATGAGCAGTTCTTC. Its translation is CASRPSGNEQFF.

This clone was recorded only once. This chain links TRBV9 with TRBJ2-1; 7 bases are a match to TRBD2. The CDR3 extends over 19 amino acids. The junction had 14 bases not matched to a gene; V was cut back by 2 bases and J by 0 bases. From germline, CDR1 is SGDLS and CDR2 YYNGEE. CDR3 DNA: TGTGCCAGCAGCGTTCGGTCGACAGTAGCGGGTTACTCCTACAATGAGCAGTTCTTC. This translates into CASSVRSTVAGYSYNEQFF.

This clone has only one observation. The chain joins TRBV7-3 to TRBJ2-7; D unclear. V dropped 10 bases and J dropped 5 bases, with 12 bases sitting between them. The CDR3 length is 11 residues. Per germline, CDR1 SGHTA and CDR2 FQGTGA. CDR3 sequence: CATPEAHEQYF. In DNA, the CDR3 is TGTGCCACCCCAGAGGCCCACGAGCAGTACTTC. Filled out from reference TRBV7-3 and TRBJ2-7, the complete variable domain reads GAGVSQTPSNKVTEKGKYVELRCDPISGHTALYWYRQSLGQGPEFLIYFQGTGAADDSGLPNDRFFAVRPEGSVSTLKIQRTERGDSAVYLCATPEAHEQYFGPGTRLTVT.

This rearrangement joins TRBV3-1 (or the pseudogene TRBV3-2) to TRBJ2-1; 7 nucleotides match TRBD2. The CDR3 extends over 14 amino acids. The V segment lost 8 bases and the J segment 0 bases; nucleotides outside the gene matches: 4. CDR1 and CDR2 (germline): LGHDT, YNNKEL (reference sequence). The DNA of the CDR3 is TGTGCCAGCGCGGGAGCGACCTCCTACAATGAGCAGTTCTTC. Translation gives CASAGATSYNEQFF.

The V gene is TRBV5-1, the J gene TRBJ2-1; 10 positions agree with TRBD2. The CDR3 length is 16 residues. CDR1 is SGHRS and CDR2 is YFSETQ in the germline V gene. The ends lost 4 bases at V and 7 bases at J; junction bases unmatched: 11. The CDR3 sequence: CASSASLAGVLNEQFF. The DNA for the CDR3 is TGCGCCAGCAGCGCTAGCCTAGCGGGAGTTTTAAATGAGCAGTTCTTC.

The rearrangement links TRBV27 to TRBJ2-7, with TRBD2 identical over 10 bases. CDR3 size: 16 residues. CDR1 MNHEY and CDR2 SMNVEV come from the germline V gene (reference sequence). V was clipped by 5 bases and J by 1 base; unmatched bases: 8. The CDR3 DNA reads as TGTGCCAGCAGTCCCAGGACTAGCGGAGGGTCCTACGAGCAGTACTTC. Translating gives CASSPRTSGGSYEQYF.

The J gene is TRBJ1-5, the V gene TRBV28; weak D call: TRBD1 (5 bases). Per germline, CDR1 MDHEN and CDR2 SYDVKM. Trimming pared 2 bases from V and 9 bases from J, leaving 17 bases between. The CDR3 extends over 15 amino acids. CDR3 in DNA: TGTGCCAGCAGTTTACGCGAAAGGGGCACGGGGCCCCAGCATTTT. Amino acids: CASSLRERGTGPQHF.